This TCR beta chain was recorded in a study of T cell repertoires in cytomegalovirus infection. Whole-study context: Newly reported HLA-C-restricted and thoroughly characterized HLA-B-restricted CMV epitopes were employed. Broader study findings: Within the response measured ex vivo, HLA-C-restricted CMV-specific TCR beta clonotypes were dominant.

Concerning this clonotype: Its antigen remains unidentified.

One entry per CDR3 protein, called by TCRdb with MiXCR from the reads. The sample includes about 400,000 distinct CDR3 sequences, roughly 34% of them seen just once. The V gene lost 1 base and the J gene lost 2 bases, with 6 bases spanning the gap. This CDR3 is built from 13 residues. From germline, CDR1 is SGHTA and CDR2 FQGNSA. The sequence was obtained from a human donor in good health (CMV status not recorded). Some clones in this sample may be carry-over from other donors' samples. V gene TRBV7-2 combines with J gene TRBJ2-7; D not certain. The specimen comprised cultured PBMCs, sampled from culture after CMV antigen stimulation. The CDR3 bases are TGTGCCAGCAGCTTAGAAGCCCCCTACGAGCAGTACTTC. This codes for CASSLEAPYEQYF.